The 9 T cell receptor beta chains presented below share a single source sample, sequenced in a study of T cells in Graves' hyperthyroidism and ophthalmopathy. Amplification targeted TCR beta CDR3 regions from RNA transcripts. Using the HTBI primer set, a first-round RT-PCR was run on the TCR CDR3. TCRdb processed the multiplex PCR reads anew with MiXCR; each CDR3 protein has one entry. The sample lists 250,000 to 300,000 distinct CDR3 sequences, roughly 20% occurring once. Sequencing input: blood. The origin of the receptors is a man aged 45-60 years with Graves' ophthalmopathy.

The rearrangement joins TRBV15 to TRBJ2-5; D is possibly TRBD1 (7 bases). V lost 3 bases and J lost 11, with 22 bases in between. The CDR3 sequence is 15 residues long. CDR1 is LNHNV, CDR2 YYDKDF, per germline (reference sequence). The CDR3 DNA is TGTGCCACCAGCAGCAGCAGGGGGGCCTTAAGAGAGCAGTACTTC. This gives the protein CATSSSRGALREQYF.

The chain carries TRBV11-2 and TRBJ2-2, with TRBD1 matching 12 bases. This CDR3 is built from 16 residues. Per the germline V gene, CDR1 is SGHAT and CDR2 is FQNNGV. The junction had 7 bases not matched to a gene; V was cut back by 5 bases and J by 6 bases. The CDR3 nucleotides are TGTGCCAGCAGCCCTGGGACAGGGGGCGCCTCCGGGGAGCTGTTTTTT. It yields the protein CASSPGTGGASGELFF.

With respect to this clonotype: With a much larger clone just one base away, this may be a read error. This chain connects TRBV11-2 to TRBJ2-4, with a possible D match to TRBD1 (7 bases). Looked up from germline, CDR1 is SGHAT and CDR2 is FQNNGV. This CDR3 comprises 17 residues. The CDR3 sequence: CASSPQGGIIGKNIRYF. For the CDR3, the DNA is TGTGCCAGCAGCCCTCAGGGGGGCATAATTGGCAAAAACATTCGGTACTTC.

This clonotype appeared many times. The rearrangement links TRBV28 to TRBJ2-5, with a possible D match to TRBD2 (6 bases). The CDR3 is made up of 14 amino acids. Trimming stripped 3 bases from V and 1 base from J, with 9 bases between. Germline CDR1 and CDR2: MDHEN and SYDVKM. The CDR3 DNA reads TGTGCCAGCAGTTTTGGGGACTCCCAAGAGACCCAGTACTTC. Amino acid sequence: CASSFGDSQETQYF. Full variable domain (outside the CDR3, taken from reference TRBV28 and TRBJ2-5): DVKVTQSSRYLVKRTGEKVFLECVQDMDHENMFWYRQDPGLGLRLIYFSYDVKMKEKGDIPEGYSVSREKKERFSLILESASTNQTSMYLCASSFGDSQETQYFGPGTRLLVL.

The rearrangement joins TRBV6-1 to TRBJ1-6; D is ambiguous. The CDR3 has 14 amino acids. The germline V gene encodes CDR1 MNHNS and CDR2 SASEGT. The ends were cut back, 3 bases at V and 5 bases at J, with 8 bases in the middle. The CDR3: CASSETGDNSPLHF. CDR3 nucleotides: TGTGCCAGCAGTGAGACGGGAGATAATTCACCCCTCCACTTT.

Concerning this clonotype itself: This may stem from a read error, because a much larger clone lies one nucleotide away. V gene TRBV28 combines with J gene TRBJ1-2; 9 bases line up with TRBD1. Germline-derived CDR1 and CDR2 are MDHEN and SYDVKM. This CDR3 has 16 residues. As DNA, the CDR3 is TGTACCAGCAGTTCTCCCGGGACAGGGAAAGACTATGGCTACACCTTC. Amino acid sequence: CTSSSPGTGKDYGYTF.

V is TRBV6-5 and J is TRBJ2-2, with TRBD2 matching 11 bases. V lost 5 bases and J lost 5; bases outside the gene matches: 16. The CDR3 totals 19 residues. Looked up from germline, CDR1 is MNHEY and CDR2 is SVGAGI. The CDR3 DNA follows: TGTGCCAGCAGTACTCGGGGGGGGAGGCTAGCGGGAGGTACCGGGGAGCTGTTTTTT. This gives the protein CASSTRGGRLAGGTGELFF.

This clonotype was recorded many times. V and J are TRBV12-3 or TRBV12-4 and TRBJ2-6; the match to TRBD1 covers 9 bases. Losses at the gene ends were 7 bases for V and 0 bases for J; bases not matched to a gene: 7. This CDR3 is 17 amino acids long. CDR3 sequence reads: CASTLKTGGSGANVLTF. In DNA form, the CDR3 reads TGTGCCAGCACCCTGAAGACAGGGGGCTCTGGGGCCAACGTCCTGACTTTC.

This clonotype was seen many times. V usage is TRBV2 and J usage is TRBJ2-7, with D tentatively TRBD2 (5 bases). CDR3 length: 13 residues. The germline V gene encodes CDR1 SNHLY and CDR2 FYNNEI. V was pared by 2 bases and J by 4 bases, with 9 bases between. CDR3 DNA: TGTGCCAGCAGTGAACCAGAGGGATACGAGCAGTACTTC. It translates to CASSEPEGYEQYF.